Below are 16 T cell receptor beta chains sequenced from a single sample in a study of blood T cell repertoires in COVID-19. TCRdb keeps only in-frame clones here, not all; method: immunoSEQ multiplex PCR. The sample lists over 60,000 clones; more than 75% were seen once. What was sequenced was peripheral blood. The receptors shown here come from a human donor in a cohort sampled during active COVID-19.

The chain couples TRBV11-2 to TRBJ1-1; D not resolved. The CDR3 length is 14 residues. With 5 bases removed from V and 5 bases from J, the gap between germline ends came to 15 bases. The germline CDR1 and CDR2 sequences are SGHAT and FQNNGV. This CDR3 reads CASSGSAPGTEAFF. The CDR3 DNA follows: TGTGCCAGCAGCGGATCGGCCCCGGGGACTGAAGCTTTCTTT.

The DNA for the CDR3 is TGCGCCAGCAGCTCCGGGACTAGCGCAGGCTACGAGCAGTACTTC. Translated, it gives CASSSGTSAGYEQYF. The V gene is TRBV5-1, the J gene TRBJ2-7; TRBD2 matches at 10 bases. Germline trimming cut 3 bases from V and 3 bases from J; bases unmatched to any gene: 6. The CDR3 is made up of 15 amino acids. Germline CDR1 SGHRS, CDR2 YFSETQ.

In nucleotides, the CDR3 is TGTGCCAGCGGAGCGGGGGCAGCGGATACGCAGTATTTT. The encoded protein is CASGAGAADTQYF. J is TRBJ2-3 and V is TRBV6-5; TRBD2 aligns across 8 bases. Germline V CDR1 and CDR2: MNHEY, SVGAGI. CDR3 size: 13 residues. V gave up 8 bases and J gave up 6 bases; unmatched junction bases: 7.

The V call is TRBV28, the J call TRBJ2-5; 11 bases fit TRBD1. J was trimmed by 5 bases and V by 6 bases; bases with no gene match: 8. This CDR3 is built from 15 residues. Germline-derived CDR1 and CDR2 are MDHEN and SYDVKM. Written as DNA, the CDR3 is TGTGCCAGCAGCCACCCGGACAGGGGGCTGGAGACCCAGTACTTC. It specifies CASSHPDRGLETQYF.

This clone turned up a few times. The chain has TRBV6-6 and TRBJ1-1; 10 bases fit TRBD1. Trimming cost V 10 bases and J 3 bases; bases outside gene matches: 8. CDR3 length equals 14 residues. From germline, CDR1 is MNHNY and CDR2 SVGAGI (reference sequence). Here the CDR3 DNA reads TGTGCCATCCGACAGGGGGCGCGTGACACTGAAGCTTTCTTT. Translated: CAIRQGARDTEAFF.

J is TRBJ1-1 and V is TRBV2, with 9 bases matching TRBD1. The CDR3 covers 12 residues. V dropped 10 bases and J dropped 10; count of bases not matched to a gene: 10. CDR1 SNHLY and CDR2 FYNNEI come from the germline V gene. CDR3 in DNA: TGTGCCAACAGGGACAGGGAAGCGGTAGCTTTCTTT. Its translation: CANRDREAVAFF.

DNA for the CDR3: TGTGCCAGCAGCCAGATGACAGCGCCCCTCCACTTT. Its protein is CASSQMTAPLHF. This chain connects TRBV3-1 (or the pseudogene TRBV3-2) to TRBJ1-6, with a weak D call TRBD1 (5 bases). This CDR3 is built from 12 residues. Trimming removed 3 bases at V and 13 bases at J, with 10 bases between. Germline CDR1 is LGHDT and CDR2 is YNNKEL (reference sequence).

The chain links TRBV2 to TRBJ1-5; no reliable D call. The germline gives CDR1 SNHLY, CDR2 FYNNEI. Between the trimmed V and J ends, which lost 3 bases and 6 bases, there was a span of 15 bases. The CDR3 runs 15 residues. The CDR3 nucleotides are TGTGCCAGCAGTGAGAGGGCCCCCGTGGGTCAGCCCCAGCATTTT. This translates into CASSERAPVGQPQHF.

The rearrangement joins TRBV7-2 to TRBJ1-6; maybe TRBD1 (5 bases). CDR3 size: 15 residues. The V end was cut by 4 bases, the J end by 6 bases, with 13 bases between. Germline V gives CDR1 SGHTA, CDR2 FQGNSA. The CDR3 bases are TGTGCCAGCAGCTACCAGGGTTTTGGTAATTCACCCCTCCACTTT. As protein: CASSYQGFGNSPLHF.

This chain's CDR3 is CATSDASRPYEQYF. The CDR3 DNA reads TGTGCCACCAGTGATGCTAGTAGGCCCTACGAGCAGTACTTC. The J gene is TRBJ2-7, the V gene TRBV24-1; no clear D gene. CDR3 size: 14 residues. The V and J ends lost 3 bases and 2 bases respectively, with 10 bases between them. Germline V gene sequence: CDR1 KGHDR, CDR2 SFDVKD.

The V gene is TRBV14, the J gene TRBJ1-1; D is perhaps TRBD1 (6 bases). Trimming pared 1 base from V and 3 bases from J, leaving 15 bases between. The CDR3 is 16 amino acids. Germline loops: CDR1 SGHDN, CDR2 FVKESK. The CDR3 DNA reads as TGTGCCAGCAGCCAAGCGTGGGGGCTGGGGGACACTGAAGCTTTCTTT. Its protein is CASSQAWGLGDTEAFF.

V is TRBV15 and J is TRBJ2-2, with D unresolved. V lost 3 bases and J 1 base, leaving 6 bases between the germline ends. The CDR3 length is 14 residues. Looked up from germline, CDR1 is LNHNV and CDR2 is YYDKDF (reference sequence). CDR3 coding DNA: TGTGCCACCAGCAGGGCCAGGAACACCGGGGAGCTGTTTTTT. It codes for CATSRARNTGELFF.

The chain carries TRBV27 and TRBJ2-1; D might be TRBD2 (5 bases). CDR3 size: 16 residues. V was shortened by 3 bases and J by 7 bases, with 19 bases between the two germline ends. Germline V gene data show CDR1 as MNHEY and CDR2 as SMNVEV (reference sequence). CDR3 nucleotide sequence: TGTGCCAGCAGTTTGACCCTTGGGCTAGCCAAGAATGAGCAGTTCTTC. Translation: CASSLTLGLAKNEQFF.

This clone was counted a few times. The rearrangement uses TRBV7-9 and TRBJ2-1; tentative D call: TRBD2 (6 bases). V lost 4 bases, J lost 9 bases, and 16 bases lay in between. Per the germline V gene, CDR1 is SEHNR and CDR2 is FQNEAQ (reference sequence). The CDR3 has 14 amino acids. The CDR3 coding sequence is TGTGCCAGCAGCTGGGTCAAAGGGCGGGGTGAGCAGTTCTTC. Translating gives CASSWVKGRGEQFF.

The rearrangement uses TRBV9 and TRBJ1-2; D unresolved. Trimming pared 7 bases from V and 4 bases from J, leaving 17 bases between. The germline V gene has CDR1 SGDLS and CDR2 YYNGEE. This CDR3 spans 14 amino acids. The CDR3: CASALGLEGYGYTF. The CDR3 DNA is TGTGCCAGCGCACTAGGGCTGGAGGGCTATGGCTACACCTTC. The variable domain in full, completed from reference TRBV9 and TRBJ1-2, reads DSGVTQTPKHLITATGQRVTLRCSPRSGDLSVYWYQQSLDQGLQFLIQYYNGEERAKGNILERFSAQQFPDLHSELNLSSLELGDSALYFCASALGLEGYGYTFGSGTRLTVV.

CDR3 nucleotide sequence: TGTGCCAGCAGGTCGACAGGGAGTTTATCACCCCTCCACTTT. It codes for CASRSTGSLSPLHF. V is TRBV28 and J is TRBJ1-6; the match to TRBD1 covers 7 bases. This CDR3 region has 14 residues. V gave up 6 bases and J gave up 10 bases; unmatched junction bases: 9. Germline V gives CDR1 MDHEN, CDR2 SYDVKM.